The rows below give T cell receptor beta chains drawn from one sample of a study of blood T cell repertoires in COVID-19. Sequenced by immunoSEQ multiplex PCR; TCRdb stores in-frame clones only, minus some. The sample includes under 300,000 clones, 86% of them seen just once. The source material was peripheral blood. These receptors all stem from a man between 60 and 70 years old with acute or convalescent COVID-19. The CDR3 runs from the conserved cysteine through the conserved F or W. A D gene is named only where the DNA matches it firmly. Clone size appears in some rows only: once, few, many, or a class for an expanded clone.

-	TRBD1	TRBJ2-6	TRBV7-6	CASSLVAGQGASSGANVLTF	TGTGCCAGCAGCTTAGTAGCTGGACAGGGGGCAAGCTCTGGGGCCAACGTCCTGACTTTC
-	-	TRBJ2-1	TRBV5-4	CASSSYNEQFF	TGTGCCAGCAGCTCATACAATGAGCAGTTCTTC
-	-	TRBJ2-5	TRBV3-1/TRBV3-2	CASSQAGVQETQYF	TGTGCCAGCAGCCAAGCGGGGGTTCAAGAGACCCAGTACTTC
-	TRBD1	TRBJ1-1	TRBV7-3	CASSWGQGDMSEAFF	TGTGCCAGCAGCTGGGGACAGGGAGATATGTCTGAAGCTTTCTTT
-	TRBD2	TRBJ2-5	TRBV11-2	CASLAGFQETQYF	TGTGCCAGTCTAGCGGGGTTCCAAGAGACCCAGTACTTC
-	TRBD2	TRBJ2-3	TRBV6-2/TRBV6-3	CASSSRLAGSLMGGTDTQYF	TGTGCCAGCAGTTCCCGACTAGCGGGATCCTTAATGGGGGGTACAGATACGCAGTATTTT
-	-	TRBJ2-2	TRBV5-1	CASSPKSSTGELFF	TGCGCCAGCAGCCCTAAATCGAGCACCGGGGAGCTGTTTTTT
once	-	TRBJ1-3	TRBV6-6	CASSYPGFSGNTIYF	TGTGCCAGCAGTTACCCGGGGTTCTCTGGAAACACCATATATTTT
-	-	TRBJ1-5	TRBV11-2	CASSLVRGQPQHF	TGTGCCAGCAGCCTAGTGCGGGGTCAGCCCCAGCATTTT
once	TRBD2	TRBJ2-1	TRBV7-9	CASSLPGGSNEQFF	TGTGCCAGCAGCTTACCGGGAGGGAGCAATGAGCAGTTCTTC
-	TRBD2	TRBJ2-7	TRBV5-1	CASSSLGTSGNSEQYF	TGCGCCAGCAGCTCCCTGGGGACTAGCGGGAACAGCGAGCAGTACTTC
-	-	TRBJ2-6	TRBV30	CAWSIQAGANVLTF	TGTGCCTGGAGTATACAGGCTGGGGCCAACGTCCTGACTTTC
-	-	TRBJ2-7	TRBV7-8	CASSPGGYEQYF	TGTGCCAGCAGCCCCGGGGGTTACGAGCAGTACTTC
once	TRBD2	TRBJ2-7	TRBV18	CASASTLTSGSYEQYF	TGTGCCAGCGCGTCCACCTTGACTAGCGGATCCTACGAGCAGTACTTC
-	TRBD2	TRBJ2-1	TRBV29-1	CSVATGTRIWNEQFF	TGCAGCGTCGCTACCGGGACTAGAATCTGGAATGAGCAGTTCTTC
once	TRBD1	TRBJ2-7	TRBV28	CASRARTGPSYEQYF	TGTGCCAGCAGGGCAAGGACAGGTCCCTCCTACGAGCAGTACTTC